These 21 T cell receptor beta chains share one sample of origin, sequenced in a study of regulatory T cells in long-lasting Graves disease. As to time point: newly diagnosed GD, antithyroid drugs for less than 3 months. The authors made the TCR library using RNA they extracted from PBMCs. Arm-PCR of CDR3 regions with iRepertoire HTBI primers generated TCR beta libraries. TCRdb re-called the multiplex PCR reads through MiXCR, storing one row per CDR3 protein. The sample has a few hundred thousand distinct CDR3 sequences, roughly 15% seen once. The sample also formed part of further work on T cells in Graves' hyperthyroidism and ophthalmopathy.

The starting material was peripheral blood mononuclear cells (PBMCs), obtained at new diagnosis, from a patient treated with antithyroid drugs. The receptors come from a young woman with Graves disease.

The chain links TRBV7-2 to TRBJ2-7, with 9 bases identical to TRBD2. Germline V gives CDR1 SGHTA, CDR2 FQGNSA. The CDR3 is made up of 15 amino acids. V shed 3 bases and J 4 bases; nucleotides not matched to a gene: 7. CDR3 in amino acids: CASSFGTSLAYEQYF. The CDR3, as DNA: TGTGCCAGCAGCTTCGGGACTAGCTTGGCGTACGAGCAGTACTTC.

As regards this clonotype: This may be a read error: a much more frequent sequence differs by one nucleotide. The chain carries TRBV11-1 and TRBJ2-1; 7 nucleotides match TRBD1. The germline V gene has CDR1 SGHAT and CDR2 FQDESV (reference sequence). The length of the CDR3 is 14 residues. The CDR3 loop reads CASSQGLQGYEQFF. The CDR3 bases are TGCGCCAGCAGCCAAGGCCTACAGGGGTACGAGCAGTTCTTC. The full variable domain, its missing parts supplied by reference TRBV11-1 and TRBJ2-1, is EAEVAQSPRYKITEKSQAVAFWCDPISGHATLYWYRQILGQGPELLVQFQDESVVDDSQLPKDRFSAERLKGVDSTLKIQPAELGDSAMYLCASSQGLQGYEQFFGPGTRLTVL.

This clonotype was seen more than once but under ten times. The chain couples TRBV18 to TRBJ1-5; D gene ambiguous. This CDR3 spans 14 amino acids. Trimming took off 8 bases at V and 5 bases at J, with 16 bases between the two ends. Germline loops: CDR1 KGHSH, CDR2 LQKENI. CDR3 nucleotides: TGTGCCAGCGCTTCTGGAGTTGGGGATCAGCCCCAGCATTTT. This encodes CASASGVGDQPQHF.

The gene calls are TRBV7-6 and TRBJ2-7; 7 bases line up with TRBD2. Looked up from germline, CDR1 is SGHVS and CDR2 is FNYEAQ. This CDR3 is built from 14 residues. Trimming at V came to 1 base and at J to 2 bases, leaving 2 bases not matched to a gene. CDR3 amino acids: CASSLDREAYEQYF. The CDR3 DNA is TGTGCCAGCAGCTTAGACCGGGAGGCCTACGAGCAGTACTTC. The whole variable domain, remainder taken from reference TRBV7-6 and TRBJ2-7, is GAGVSQSPRYKVTKRGQDVALRCDPISGHVSLYWYRQALGQGPEFLTYFNYEAQQDKSGLPNDRFSAERPEGSISTLTIQRTEQRDSAMYRCASSLDREAYEQYFGPGTRLTVT.

The V call is TRBV20-1, the J call TRBJ2-4, with 10 bases aligning to TRBD2. The germline CDR1 and CDR2 sequences are DFQATT and SNEGSKA (reference sequence). Losses at the gene ends were 0 bases for V and 2 bases for J; bases not matched to a gene: 7. This CDR3 spans 17 amino acids. The CDR3 sequence: CSARDSGRAETKNIQYF. The DNA of the CDR3 is TGCAGTGCTAGAGACAGCGGGAGGGCCGAAACCAAAAACATTCAGTACTTC.

A word on this clonotype: A read error may account for a junction end that differs from germline. V is TRBV2 and J is TRBJ2-7, with 8 bases aligning to TRBD2. CDR3 length equals 15 residues. CDR1 is SNHLY, CDR2 FYNNEI, per germline. In DNA, the CDR3 is TGTACCAGCAGTGACCTAGCGGGCGGCTCTTACGAGCAGTACTTC. This sequence encodes CTSSDLAGGSYEQYF. The full variable domain, its missing parts supplied by reference TRBV2 and TRBJ2-7, is EPEVTQTPSHQVTQMGQEVILRCVPISNHLYFYWYRQILGQKVEFLVSFYNNEISEKSEIFDDQFSVERPDGSNFTLKIRSTKLEDSAMYFCTSSDLAGGSYEQYFGPGTRLTVT.

To note about this clonotype: This may be a read error: a much more frequent sequence differs by one nucleotide. V usage is TRBV6-1 and J usage is TRBJ2-7; D is perhaps TRBD2 (5 bases). Germline V CDR1 and CDR2: MNHNS, SASEGT. The CDR3 is 12 amino acids. The CDR3 DNA reads as TGTGCCAGCAGCCAAGAGCGGTACGGGCAGTACTTC. Translated, it gives CASSQERYGQYF.

Details on this clonotype: A much more abundant neighbour one base away suggests this may be a read error. In DNA form, the CDR3 reads TGTGCCAGCACATCGAGACGGGGGGCTGGGGCCAACGTCCTGACTTTC. This sequence encodes CASTSRRGAGANVLTF. V gene TRBV12-3 or TRBV12-4 combines with J gene TRBJ2-6; 7 bases are shared with TRBD2. J gave up 2 bases and V 7 bases, and 8 bases lay outside the gene matches. The CDR3 has 16 amino acids.

This clonotype occurred many times. The chain employs TRBV12-3 or TRBV12-4 and TRBJ2-7; D is perhaps TRBD1 or TRBD2 (5 bases each). Trimming left V 1 base short and J 5 bases short, with 15 bases between. This CDR3 has 15 amino acids. The chain's CDR3 is CASSLVGDHLDEQYF. CDR3 DNA sequence: TGTGCCAGCAGTTTAGTGGGGGACCACTTAGACGAGCAGTACTTC.

This clonotype appeared many times. One end of the junction does not line up with germline, which may come from a read error. The chain is built from TRBV3-1 and TRBJ1-5; unclear D gene. CDR1 and CDR2 (germline): LGHDT, YNNKEL (reference sequence). The CDR3 is 15 residues long. DNA of the CDR3: TGTGCCAGCAGCCAAGATTTGAGTGAGAATCATCCCCAGCATTTT. It specifies CASSQDLSENHPQHF. The entire variable domain, with the rest obtained from reference TRBV3-1 and TRBJ1-5, is as follows: DTAVSQTPKYLVTQMGNDKSIKCEQNLGHDTMYWYKQDSKKFLKIMFSYNNKELIINETVPNRFSPKSPDKAHLNLHINSLELGDSAVYFCASSQDLSENHPQHFGDGTRLSIL.

The chain employs TRBV20-1 and TRBJ1-4, with TRBD1 matching over 9 bases. Trimming took 0 bases from V and 7 from J; bases not matched to a gene: 6. The CDR3 is made up of 15 amino acids. CDR1 and CDR2 from the germline V gene are DFQATT and SNEGSKA (reference sequence). CDR3 sequence (DNA): TGCAGTGCTAGAGATCCCGGGACAGGGTCTGAAAAACTGTTTTTT. It specifies CSARDPGTGSEKLFF.

This clonotype was seen more than once but under ten times. The chain employs TRBV7-2 and TRBJ2-1; 7 nucleotides align to TRBD2. The germline V gene encodes CDR1 SGHTA and CDR2 FQGNSA. The ends lost 3 bases at V and 6 bases at J; junction bases unmatched: 8. This CDR3 region has 15 residues. CDR3 residues: CASSLGWGGVNEQFF. The CDR3 nucleotides read TGTGCCAGCAGCTTGGGATGGGGGGGGGTCAATGAGCAGTTCTTC.

This clonotype was recorded many times. This chain uses TRBV2 with TRBJ1-1, with a tentative D call TRBD1 (6 bases). The CDR3 totals 14 residues. Trimming removed 6 bases at V and 1 base at J, with 12 bases between. Per the germline V gene, CDR1 is SNHLY and CDR2 is FYNNEI. CDR3 nucleotides: TGTGCCAGCAGCCACAGGGAGGGGAACACTGAAGCTTTCTTT. Translation: CASSHREGNTEAFF.

The chain links TRBV20-1 to TRBJ2-1; 11 bases match TRBD2. Germline CDR1 reads DFQATT; CDR2 reads SNEGSKA (reference sequence). The junction had 18 bases not matched to a gene; V was cut back by 4 bases and J by 7 bases. This CDR3 is built from 18 residues. The CDR3, as DNA: TGCAGTGCTAATAGTCGACTAGCGGGACCCCCCCGCTCAAATGAGCAGTTCTTC. This sequence encodes CSANSRLAGPPRSNEQFF.

This clonotype has at least ten counts. The rearrangement joins TRBV20-1 to TRBJ2-2, with D possibly TRBD2 on 5 matching bases. Germline CDR1 is DFQATT and CDR2 is SNEGSKA (reference sequence). The CDR3 spans 14 residues. The V and J ends lost 3 bases and 0 bases respectively, with 8 bases between them. This CDR3 is CSASLATNTGELFF. The CDR3 region has the DNA TGCAGTGCTAGTCTAGCAACGAACACCGGGGAGCTGTTTTTT.

The CDR3 coding sequence is TGTGCCATCAGGTCCGGGACAGAAGAGACCCAGTACTTC. This codes for CAIRSGTEETQYF. This sequence joins TRBV10-3 and TRBJ2-5; TRBD1 matches at 7 bases. This CDR3 is built from 13 residues. The germline V gene has CDR1 ENHRY and CDR2 SYGVKD. With 6 bases clipped from V and 3 bases from J, the junction kept 4 bases outside the gene matches.

V gene TRBV7-9 combines with J gene TRBJ2-5, with D maybe TRBD2 (5 bases). The germline V gene has CDR1 SEHNR and CDR2 FQNEAQ (reference sequence). The CDR3 is 15 amino acids. V lost 0 bases and J 4 bases, leaving 12 bases between the germline ends. The CDR3 loop is CASSLAKARAETQYF. CDR3 nucleotides: TGTGCCAGCAGCTTAGCAAAGGCGCGGGCAGAGACCCAGTACTTC. Variable domain in full (rest from reference TRBV7-9 and TRBJ2-5): DTGVSQNPRHKITKRGQNVTFRCDPISEHNRLYWYRQTLGQGPEFLTYFQNEAQLEKSRLLSDRFSAERPKGSFSTLEIQRTEQGDSAMYLCASSLAKARAETQYFGPGTRLLVL.

The chain joins TRBV12-3 or TRBV12-4 to TRBJ1-5; unclear D gene. The V end lost 8 bases, the J end lost 4 bases, and 15 bases lay between the germline ends. This CDR3 has 14 residues. DNA of the CDR3: TGTGCCAGCCTACGTATGGGGATGAATCAGCCCCAGCATTTT. Translating it yields CASLRMGMNQPQHF.

This clonotype was observed a few times. This rearrangement joins TRBV18 to TRBJ1-1; perhaps TRBD1 as D (5 bases). The CDR3 extends over 13 amino acids. Germline V gives CDR1 KGHSH, CDR2 LQKENI. Trimming stripped 4 bases from V and 4 bases from J, with 10 bases between. Written as DNA, the CDR3 is TGTGCCAGCTCACAGGGGTTGGGCACTGAAGCTTTCTTT. Encoded protein: CASSQGLGTEAFF.

This clonotype has just a few counts. This sequence joins TRBV29-1 and TRBJ2-3; D is unresolved. The CDR3 consists of 13 residues. In germline, CDR1 is SQVTM, CDR2 ANQGSEA. Trimming shortened V by 2 bases and J by 4 bases, and 10 bases separated the two germline ends. The CDR3 coding sequence is TGCAGCGTTGAAAGTTCGGGTCCAGATACGCAGTATTTT. Its protein is CSVESSGPDTQYF.

This clonotype was seen at least ten times. The V gene is TRBV6-1, the J gene TRBJ2-7; weak D call: TRBD1 (6 bases). Germline V gene sequence: CDR1 MNHNS, CDR2 SASEGT. This CDR3 comprises 13 residues. V was shortened by 3 bases and J by 2 bases, with 8 bases between the two germline ends. CDR3: CASSERGTYEQYF. DNA for the CDR3: TGTGCCAGCAGTGAGAGGGGGACCTACGAGCAGTACTTC.